One and the same sample provided the 4 T cell receptor beta chains below, sequenced in a study of OX40 agonist ivuxolimab in advanced cancers. Libraries were prepared by immunoSEQ multiplex PCR; TCRdb keeps only in-frame clonotypes and omits some of them. The repertoire holds more than 30,000 clones, 88% seen once, with less than 5% in the top ten. This sample comprised CD4+ or CD8+ T cells sorted from blood, obtained in a trial of the OX40 agonist ivuxolimab. The origin of the receptors is an adult with an advanced solid tumor such as melanoma, head and neck, liver or kidney cancer.

The rearrangement uses TRBV2 and TRBJ2-7; D possibly corresponds to TRBD1 (6 bases). CDR3 size: 15 residues. The V end lost 7 bases, the J end lost 0 bases, and 16 bases lay between the germline ends. Germline V gene sequence: CDR1 SNHLY, CDR2 FYNNEI. The CDR3 reads CASKGDGTPSYEQYF. The CDR3 nucleotides are TGTGCCAGCAAGGGGGACGGGACACCCTCCTACGAGCAGTACTTC.

J is TRBJ2-1 and V is TRBV5-4; 7 bases agree with TRBD2. CDR1 SGHNT and CDR2 YYREEE come from the germline V gene (reference sequence). The CDR3 extends over 12 amino acids. The trim removed 1 base at V and 15 bases at J, leaving 7 bases unmatched. The CDR3 spells CASSLNREAGFF. For the CDR3, the DNA is TGTGCCAGCAGCTTGAATCGGGAGGCGGGGTTCTTC. Together with reference TRBV5-4 and TRBJ2-1, the CDR3 gives the full variable domain: ETGVTQSPTHLIKTRGQQVTLRCSSQSGHNTVSWYQQALGQGPQFIFQYYREEENGRGNFPPRFSGLQFPNYSSELNVNALELDDSALYLCASSLNREAGFFGPGTRLTVL.

The chain links TRBV25-1 to TRBJ1-3; possibly TRBD1 for D (5 bases). The CDR3 covers 16 residues. Germline loops: CDR1 MGHDK, CDR2 SYGVNS. With 3 bases removed from V and 3 bases from J, the gap between germline ends came to 15 bases. In DNA form, the CDR3 reads TGTGCCAGCAGTGAGGTGGAGGGGACTAATGGAAACACCATATATTTT. The encoded protein is CASSEVEGTNGNTIYF.

The chain links TRBV19 to TRBJ2-3, with D hard to call. This CDR3 contains 12 residues. Germline V CDR1 and CDR2: LNHDA, SQIVND (reference sequence). V was clipped by 6 bases and J by 0 bases, with 4 bases between them. In nucleotides, the CDR3 is TGTGCCAGTAGCGGGAGCACAGATACGCAGTATTTT. It codes for CASSGSTDTQYF.